This is a list of T cell receptor beta chains from one sample in a study of long-term antiretroviral therapy in people with HIV. Only in-frame clones appear in the TCRdb table, and some are missing; sequencing was by immunoSEQ multiplex PCR. The table lists approximately 21,000 clones, more than 70% of them singletons. The sample was unsorted PBMCs, taken at the start of antiretroviral therapy. The receptors were gathered from a man between 45 and 60 years old with HIV. CDR3s include the opening cysteine and the closing phenylalanine or tryptophan. The D gene is left open where the match is weak. Clone sizes are given selectively: once, few, many, or a class where the clone is expanded.

v_gene	d_gene	abundance	j_gene	CDR3nt	CDR3aa
TRBV6-1	-	-	TRBJ2-2	TGTGCCAGCAGTGGGGTTACAGGGTCCGGGGAGCTGTTTTTT	CASSGVTGSGELFF
TRBV29-1	-	-	TRBJ2-5	TGCAGCGTGATACATTTTCAAGAGACCCAGTACTTC	CSVIHFQETQYF
TRBV5-1	TRBD2	-	TRBJ2-1	TGCGCCAGCAGCTTGGGGGGACTAGCAATTGGTGAGCAGTTCTTC	CASSLGGLAIGEQFF
TRBV7-8	-	-	TRBJ1-1	TGTGCCAGCAGCATAGGTAAGAACACTGAAGCTTTCTTT	CASSIGKNTEAFF
TRBV11-2	TRBD2	-	TRBJ2-7	TGTGCCAGCAGCTTTGGGACTAGCGAAGCCTACGAGCAGTACTTC	CASSFGTSEAYEQYF
TRBV6-6	-	once	TRBJ1-4	TGTGCCAGCAGTTATGACAGAAATGAAAAACTGTTTTTT	CASSYDRNEKLFF
TRBV7-2	-	-	TRBJ2-5	TGTGCCAGCAGCTTAGCAACGGAAGAGACCCAGTACTTC	CASSLATEETQYF
TRBV6-6	TRBD1	-	TRBJ1-5	TGTGCCAGCATTGAACAGGGGAGCAATCAGCCCCAGCATTTT	CASIEQGSNQPQHF
TRBV9	TRBD2	-	TRBJ2-1	TGTGCCAGCAGCGTACTCCCCATGACTAGCGGGGGGGCCGACGAGCAGTTCTTC	CASSVLPMTSGGADEQFF
TRBV19	-	-	TRBJ1-5	TGTGCCAGTAGTACGAGCAGGGGTCGCAATCAGCCCCAGCATTTT	CASSTSRGRNQPQHF
TRBV7-6	-	-	TRBJ2-5	TGTGCCAGCAGCTCTAGCGACCGAGAGACCCAGTACTTC	CASSSSDRETQYF
TRBV6-1	-	-	TRBJ2-4	TGTGCCAGCAGTGACCTCAGGGGCTCCGTTTTGAGGAACATTCAGTACTTC	CASSDLRGSVLRNIQYF
TRBV29-1	-	-	TRBJ2-7	TGCAGCGTTGAAGAGGAGCGGGACGAGCAGTACTTC	CSVEEERDEQYF
TRBV6-5	TRBD1	-	TRBJ1-2	TGTGCCAGCAGCCGGACAGGGTTCACCTATGGCTACACCTTC	CASSRTGFTYGYTF
TRBV28	-	-	TRBJ1-2	TGTGCCAGCAGTTACCCAGGGTCTTATAGTGGCTACACCTTC	CASSYPGSYSGYTF
TRBV7-9	-	few	TRBJ2-7	TGTGCCAGCAGCCCAGGACTCACGACTGAGCAGTACTTC	CASSPGLTTEQYF
TRBV4-3	TRBD2	-	TRBJ2-1	TGCGCCAGCAGCCAAGAAATCGGCAGCGGGAGTCGTGAGCAGTTCTTC	CASSQEIGSGSREQFF
TRBV2	TRBD1	-	TRBJ2-7	TGTGCCAGCAGCGGGACAGCCGCTCCTACGGAGCAGTACTTC	CASSGTAAPTEQYF
TRBV5-1	-	-	TRBJ2-3	TGCGCCAGCAGCTTGGAGGTGTATGGCACAGATACGCAGTATTTT	CASSLEVYGTDTQYF
TRBV19	TRBD2	few	TRBJ2-7	TGTGCCAGTAGTCCCGGGACTAGCGCAGCCTACGAGCAGTACTTC	CASSPGTSAAYEQYF
TRBV30	-	-	TRBJ2-2	TGTGCCTGGAGCCAGGGCGACGGGGAGCTGTTTTTT	CAWSQGDGELFF
TRBV5-6	TRBD1	-	TRBJ2-1	TGTGCCAGCAGCTGGGGGACAGGGCTATACAATGAGCAGTTCTTC	CASSWGTGLYNEQFF
TRBV5-1	TRBD1	-	TRBJ2-7	TGCGCCAGCAGCCCAACCGAGACAGGGGGAGACTACGAGCAGTACTTC	CASSPTETGGDYEQYF
TRBV7-9	TRBD1	few	TRBJ2-7	TGTGCCAGCAGCTTAGTGCAGGGGGCCGGCGAGCAGTACTTC	CASSLVQGAGEQYF
TRBV5-6	TRBD1	-	TRBJ1-2	TGTGCCAGCAGCTTGGAGCCAGGGGGCGGCTATGGCTACACCTTC	CASSLEPGGGYGYTF
TRBV19	TRBD1	-	TRBJ2-1	TGTGCCAGTAGGACAGGGGGGAATGAGCAGTTCTTC	CASRTGGNEQFF
TRBV5-1	-	-	TRBJ1-3	TGCGCCAGCAGCCGGGACGGAGAATCTGGAAACACCATATATTTT	CASSRDGESGNTIYF
TRBV30	TRBD2	-	TRBJ2-3	TGTGCCTGGAGTAGGTCTAGCGGGGGTGCAGATACGCAGTATTTT	CAWSRSSGGADTQYF
TRBV19	TRBD1	-	TRBJ2-2	TGTGCCAGTAGCACAGGGGGCGGTATCGGGGAGCTGTTTTTT	CASSTGGGIGELFF
TRBV9	TRBD2	once	TRBJ2-5	TGTGCCAGCAGCCCCCGACTAGCTGAGACCCAGTACTTC	CASSPRLAETQYF
TRBV4-1	TRBD1	once	TRBJ1-1	TGCGCCAGCAGCCAACCTGATGACAGGGGTTACACTGAAGCTTTCTTT	CASSQPDDRGYTEAFF
TRBV11-2	TRBD1	-	TRBJ1-1	TGTGCCAGCAGCCGTCAACCGAGGGACAGGGCGGACACTGAAGCTTTCTTT	CASSRQPRDRADTEAFF
TRBV10-3	-	-	TRBJ2-3	TGTGCCATCAGTATATCAGGGGGGTTAGCAGATACGCAGTATTTT	CAISISGGLADTQYF
TRBV29-1	TRBD2	-	TRBJ2-5	TGCAGCGCCCGGACTAGTAGGGAGACCCAGTACTTC	CSARTSRETQYF
TRBV6-5	-	-	TRBJ1-1	TGTGCCAGCAGCCCTGAGGCAGGGTTTGAAGCTTTCTTT	CASSPEAGFEAFF
TRBV27	-	-	TRBJ1-2	TGTGCCAGCAGTTCCCCCGACAGCTATGGCTACACCTTC	CASSSPDSYGYTF
TRBV12-5	-	-	TRBJ2-3	TGTGCTAGTGGCCGTATAGGGGAGGATGCAGATACGCAGTATTTT	CASGRIGEDADTQYF
TRBV7-3	TRBD2	-	TRBJ2-1	TGTGCCAGCAGCCCTAGCGGGGGCGACTACAATGAGCAGTTCTTC	CASSPSGGDYNEQFF
TRBV11-2	TRBD1	-	TRBJ2-7	TGTGCCAGCAGCTTCAGACAGGGGAAGCCCCCCTACGAGCAGTACTTC	CASSFRQGKPPYEQYF
TRBV9	-	-	TRBJ2-2	TGTGCCAGCAGCGTAGTGAAAGGAAACACCGGGGAGTTGTTTTTT	CASSVVKGNTGELFF